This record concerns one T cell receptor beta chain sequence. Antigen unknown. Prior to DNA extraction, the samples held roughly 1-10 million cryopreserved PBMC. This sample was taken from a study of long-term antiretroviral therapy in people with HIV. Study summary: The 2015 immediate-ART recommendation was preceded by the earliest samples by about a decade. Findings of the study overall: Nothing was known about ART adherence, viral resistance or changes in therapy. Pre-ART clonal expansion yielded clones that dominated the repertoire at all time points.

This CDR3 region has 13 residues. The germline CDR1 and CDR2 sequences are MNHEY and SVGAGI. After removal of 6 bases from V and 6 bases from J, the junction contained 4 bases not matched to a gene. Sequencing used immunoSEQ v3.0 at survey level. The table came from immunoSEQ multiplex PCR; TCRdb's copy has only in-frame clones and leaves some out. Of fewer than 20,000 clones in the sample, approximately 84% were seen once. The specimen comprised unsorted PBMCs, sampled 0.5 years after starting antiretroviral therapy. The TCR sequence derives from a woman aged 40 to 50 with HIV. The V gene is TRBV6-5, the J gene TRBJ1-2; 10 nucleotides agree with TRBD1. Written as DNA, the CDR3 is TGTGCCAGCAGCGGGGACAGGGGTAATGGCTACACCTTC. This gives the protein CASSGDRGNGYTF.